The T cell receptor (beta chain) described here comes from a study of blood T cell repertoires in COVID-19. This CDR3 is built from 17 residues. Germline lookup yields CDR1 LNHDA and CDR2 SQIVND (reference sequence). Trimming stripped 2 bases from V and 1 base from J, with 15 bases between. Sequenced by immunoSEQ multiplex PCR; TCRdb stores in-frame clones only, minus some. The data show roughly 140,000 clones, roughly 84% seen once. Sequencing was done on a sample of peripheral blood. The V call is TRBV19, the J call TRBJ1-3; D may be TRBD1 (6 bases). This receptor was taken from a man aged 60-69 years with active or convalescent COVID-19. CDR3 coding DNA: TGTGCCAGTAGTATAACAGGGACGGTAGGATCTGGAAACACCATATATTTT. Translated, it gives CASSITGTVGSGNTIYF.